This T cell receptor (beta chain) was identified during a study of blood T cell repertoires in COVID-19. At the level of the study: Sites across the United States, Italy and Spain contributed samples from acute and convalescent COVID-19. T cells, B-cell-depleted T cells, or PBMCs supplied cDNA or gDNA.

Authors' analysis steps: Nucleated cell counts were estimated from reference gene primer amplification. Method: immunoSEQ multiplex PCR; TCRdb's copy keeps in-frame clones and lacks some. From that table come the V and J calls and clone size; the DNA was used to work out D and trimming. The repertoire holds some 280,000 clones, with over 80% as singletons. With 0 bases clipped from V and 5 bases from J, the junction kept 5 bases outside the gene matches. Germline values: CDR1 MGHRA, CDR2 YSYEKL. The CDR3 is 16 amino acids. This TCR came from a woman between 50 and 59 years old with active or convalescent COVID-19. Sequenced: peripheral blood. This chain uses TRBV4-1 with TRBJ2-7; 12 nucleotides match TRBD2. As DNA, the CDR3 is TGCGCCAGCAGCCAAGACCCTAGCGGGAGGGCCCACGAGCAGTACTTC. Translation gives CASSQDPSGRAHEQYF.